These 9 T cell receptor beta chains share one sample of origin, sequenced in a study of type 1 regulatory T cells. Findings of the study overall: Compared with non-type 1 regulatory T cells, type 1 regulatory T cells showed a more restricted TCR repertoire.

Each CDR3 protein gets one entry after TCRdb re-called the reads with MiXCR. The sample carries approximately 77,000 distinct CDR3 sequences, around 21% recorded once. Antigens for these TCRs are unknown. The specimen sequenced was cultured type 1 regulatory T (Tr1) cells, either the whole culture or a sorted fraction (not recorded which). The receptors here all came from a human donor in good health.

The chain combines TRBV7-9 with TRBJ2-1; TRBD2 agrees at 7 bases. V was pared by 0 bases and J by 7 bases, with 3 bases of the junction left unmatched. Germline V lookup: CDR1 SEHNR, CDR2 FQNEAQ (reference sequence). The length of the CDR3 is 14 residues. The CDR3 loop is CASSLAGGPNEQFF. DNA of the CDR3: TGTGCCAGCAGCTTAGCGGGAGGGCCGAATGAGCAGTTCTTC.

This clonotype was counted at least ten times. Relative to the germline gene, one junction end is altered; a read error may explain this. The chain couples TRBV7-7 to TRBJ2-2, with D possibly matching TRBD2 (5 bases). CDR1 is SSHAT and CDR2 is FNYEAQ in the germline V gene (reference sequence). This CDR3 contains 14 residues. CDR3: CASSPSGIGGELFF. The CDR3 coding sequence is TGTGCTAGCAGCCCATCCGGGATCGGCGGGGAGCTGTTTTTT.

The chain has TRBV30 and TRBJ2-7, with unresolved D. The CDR3 loop spans 12 amino acids. The germline V and J ends were trimmed by 3 bases and 2 bases, with 8 bases remaining between them. The germline V gene has CDR1 GTSNPN and CDR2 SVGIG (reference sequence). Here the CDR3 reads CAWSRSAYEQYF. Here the CDR3 DNA reads TGTGCCTGGAGCCGGAGCGCCTACGAGCAGTACTTC.

V gene TRBV20-1 combines with J gene TRBJ2-2, with D unclear. The CDR3 contains 13 residues. V lost 8 bases and J 1 base, leaving 11 bases between the germline ends. The germline CDR1 and CDR2 sequences are DFQATT and SNEGSKA (reference sequence). The CDR3 loop reads CSLVAGNTGELFF. In nucleotides, the CDR3 is TGCAGTTTGGTTGCAGGGAACACCGGGGAGCTGTTTTTT.

The chain carries TRBV20-1 and TRBJ2-7; 7 nucleotides align to TRBD1. Germline V lookup: CDR1 DFQATT, CDR2 SNEGSKA (reference sequence). J was trimmed by 0 bases and V by 7 bases; bases with no gene match: 6. The CDR3 is 13 amino acids. This chain's CDR3 is CSGWDSSSYEQYF. For the CDR3, the DNA is TGCAGTGGTTGGGACAGCAGCTCCTACGAGCAGTACTTC.

The CDR3 DNA reads TGCAGTGCTTGGAGGGAAGGTGGGCAGTTCTTC. It yields the protein CSAWREGGQFF. This chain links TRBV20-1 with TRBJ2-1, with a possible D match to TRBD2 (6 bases). The CDR3 contains 11 residues. Germline values: CDR1 DFQATT, CDR2 SNEGSKA (reference sequence). Trimming cost V 5 bases and J 12 bases, with 14 bases left between them.

The sample holds a few counts of this clonotype. The CDR3 coding sequence is TGTGCCAGCAGTAGGGACAGCGGCGTGCAGTACTTC. It encodes CASSRDSGVQYF. The chain is built from TRBV6-2 or TRBV6-3 and TRBJ2-7; 7 nucleotides match TRBD1. The CDR3 totals 12 residues. The junction had 7 bases not matched to a gene; V was cut back by 5 bases and J by 9 bases. The germline CDR1 and CDR2 sequences are MNHEY and SVGEGT.

This clonotype was observed a handful of times. The V gene is TRBV28, the J gene TRBJ1-1; D is unclear. Trimming took 3 bases from V and 1 from J, leaving 12 bases between them. The length of the CDR3 is 15 residues. Germline V lookup: CDR1 MDHEN, CDR2 SYDVKM. The DNA of the CDR3 is TGTGCCAGCAGTTTTCGGCGTACACAGAACACTGAAGCTTTCTTT. It translates to CASSFRRTQNTEAFF. The full variable domain, rest sourced from reference TRBV28 and TRBJ1-1, is DVKVTQSSRYLVKRTGEKVFLECVQDMDHENMFWYRQDPGLGLRLIYFSYDVKMKEKGDIPEGYSVSREKKERFSLILESASTNQTSMYLCASSFRRTQNTEAFFGQGTRLTVV.

This chain connects TRBV20-1 to TRBJ2-2; TRBD2 aligns across 7 bases. V gave up 7 bases and J gave up 5 bases; unmatched junction bases: 13. Per the germline V gene, CDR1 is DFQATT and CDR2 is SNEGSKA (reference sequence). This CDR3 is built from 15 residues. The CDR3 loop is CSGRLPGLSTGELFF. In nucleotides, the CDR3 is TGCAGTGGTAGGCTCCCGGGACTATCAACCGGGGAGCTGTTTTTT.